The rows below give T cell receptor beta chains drawn from one sample of a study of control samples from healthy donors and cancer patients. Profiled with immunoSEQ multiplex PCR; TCRdb holds only in-frame clones, not every one. The data hold about 410,000 clones, with approximately 92% observed a single time. The sequenced material came from PBMCs. The source of these receptors is a man between 35 and 55 years old with head and neck cancer. Both conserved end residues are part of each CDR3. The D gene is left open where the match is weak. The size of a clone is reported for some rows only, either as once, few or many, or as a class for expanded clones.

v_call: TRBV4-1
j_call: TRBJ1-3
clone_size: -
d_call: -
cdr3_aa: CASSQDWGIGDTIYF
cdr3_nt: TGCGCCAGCAGCCAAGATTGGGGGATCGGAGACACCATATATTTT

v_call: TRBV6-2/TRBV6-3
j_call: TRBJ1-1
clone_size: -
d_call: -
cdr3_aa: CASSYGGQNTEAFF
cdr3_nt: TGTGCCAGCAGTTACGGCGGGCAGAACACTGAAGCTTTCTTT

v_call: TRBV30
j_call: TRBJ1-2
clone_size: -
d_call: TRBD1
cdr3_aa: CAWRPLFRDRADYGYTF
cdr3_nt: TGTGCCTGGAGACCCCTTTTCCGGGACAGGGCCGACTATGGCTACACCTTC

v_call: TRBV6-5
j_call: TRBJ1-1
clone_size: -
d_call: -
cdr3_aa: CASGSSKGNTEAFF
cdr3_nt: TGTGCCAGCGGTAGCTCAAAAGGGAACACTGAAGCTTTCTTT

v_call: TRBV18
j_call: TRBJ1-1
clone_size: -
d_call: -
cdr3_aa: CASSPPGNTEAFF
cdr3_nt: TGTGCCAGCTCACCACCGGGTAACACTGAAGCTTTCTTT

v_call: TRBV5-4
j_call: TRBJ1-2
clone_size: -
d_call: TRBD1
cdr3_aa: CASSLQDRMNYGYTF
cdr3_nt: TGTGCCAGCAGCTTACAGGACAGGATGAACTATGGCTACACCTTC

v_call: TRBV9
j_call: TRBJ1-4
clone_size: -
d_call: -
cdr3_aa: CASSVAPQGANEKLFF
cdr3_nt: TGTGCCAGCAGCGTCGCCCCACAGGGTGCTAATGAAAAACTGTTTTTT

v_call: TRBV19
j_call: TRBJ1-6
clone_size: -
d_call: -
cdr3_aa: CASSLRALSGNSPLHF
cdr3_nt: TGTGCCAGTAGTCTTCGGGCCTTATCAGGGAATTCACCCCTCCACTTT

v_call: TRBV5-1
j_call: TRBJ2-2
clone_size: -
d_call: -
cdr3_aa: CASSNPPTGELFF
cdr3_nt: TGCGCCAGCAGCAACCCTCCCACCGGGGAGCTGTTTTTT

v_call: TRBV18
j_call: TRBJ1-6
clone_size: -
d_call: TRBD1
cdr3_aa: CASSPPSQGGRNSPLHF
cdr3_nt: TGTGCCAGCTCACCACCGTCGCAGGGGGGCAGAAATTCACCCCTCCACTTT

v_call: TRBV30
j_call: TRBJ2-2
clone_size: -
d_call: TRBD1
cdr3_aa: CAWGRKQGDGGELFF
cdr3_nt: TGTGCCTGGGGGCGGAAACAGGGGGATGGCGGGGAGCTGTTTTTT

v_call: TRBV28
j_call: TRBJ2-7
clone_size: -
d_call: TRBD2
cdr3_aa: CASSPSGDGYEQYF
cdr3_nt: TGTGCCAGCAGCCCTAGCGGGGATGGCTACGAGCAGTACTTC

v_call: TRBV4-1
j_call: TRBJ1-2
clone_size: -
d_call: -
cdr3_aa: CASSQEYGTEEDYGYTF
cdr3_nt: TGCGCCAGCAGCCAAGAATACGGAACGGAAGAAGACTATGGCTACACCTTC

v_call: TRBV7-9
j_call: TRBJ2-3
clone_size: -
d_call: -
cdr3_aa: CASSPLPGLDTQYF
cdr3_nt: TGTGCCAGCAGCCCCCTGCCCGGACTGGATACGCAGTATTTT

v_call: TRBV2
j_call: TRBJ1-1
clone_size: -
d_call: -
cdr3_aa: CASIRGRGNTEAFF
cdr3_nt: TGTGCCAGCATACGGGGGAGGGGGAACACTGAAGCTTTCTTT

v_call: TRBV4-3
j_call: TRBJ1-2
clone_size: -
d_call: -
cdr3_aa: CASSQDFAGRAGYTF
cdr3_nt: TGCGCCAGCAGCCAAGACTTTGCAGGGAGGGCTGGCTACACCTTC

v_call: TRBV19
j_call: TRBJ2-7
clone_size: -
d_call: -
cdr3_aa: CASSSYRASYEQYF
cdr3_nt: TGTGCCAGTAGTAGCTACAGGGCCTCCTACGAGCAGTACTTC

v_call: TRBV9
j_call: TRBJ1-1
clone_size: -
d_call: -
cdr3_aa: CASVPQGHLGTEAFF
cdr3_nt: TGTGCCAGCGTACCCCAAGGACATCTCGGGACTGAAGCTTTCTTT

v_call: TRBV6-6
j_call: TRBJ2-1
clone_size: -
d_call: -
cdr3_aa: CASSYSATFNNEQFF
cdr3_nt: TGTGCCAGCAGTTACTCGGCGACTTTTAACAATGAGCAGTTCTTC

v_call: TRBV7-2
j_call: TRBJ2-5
clone_size: -
d_call: -
cdr3_aa: CASSLPFREDVQETQYF
cdr3_nt: TGTGCCAGCAGCTTACCGTTTCGAGAGGACGTACAAGAGACCCAGTACTTC

v_call: TRBV7-6
j_call: TRBJ2-3
clone_size: -
d_call: -
cdr3_aa: CASSLTNQDTQYF
cdr3_nt: TGTGCCAGCAGCTTAACTAATCAGGATACGCAGTATTTT

v_call: TRBV6-5
j_call: TRBJ2-7
clone_size: -
d_call: -
cdr3_aa: CASSGPGIAPQYF
cdr3_nt: TGTGCCAGCAGCGGGCCGGGGATTGCCCCGCAGTACTTC

v_call: TRBV9
j_call: TRBJ1-6
clone_size: -
d_call: -
cdr3_aa: CASSVPDSPLHF
cdr3_nt: TGTGCCAGCAGCGTCCCAGATTCACCCCTCCACTTT

v_call: TRBV28
j_call: TRBJ1-5
clone_size: -
d_call: -
cdr3_aa: CASSPGAGYSNQPQHF
cdr3_nt: TGTGCCAGCAGTCCGGGGGCGGGGTATAGCAATCAGCCCCAGCATTTT

v_call: TRBV11-2
j_call: TRBJ1-4
clone_size: -
d_call: TRBD1
cdr3_aa: CASSRVTGGGEKLFF
cdr3_nt: TGTGCCAGCAGCCGGGTGACAGGGGGAGGGGAAAAACTGTTTTTT

v_call: TRBV6-5
j_call: TRBJ2-7
clone_size: -
d_call: -
cdr3_aa: CASVGQLSSYEQYF
cdr3_nt: TGTGCCAGCGTCGGACAGCTAAGCTCCTACGAGCAGTACTTC

v_call: TRBV5-6
j_call: TRBJ2-7
clone_size: once
d_call: -
cdr3_aa: CASSLGDGIYEQYF
cdr3_nt: TGTGCCAGCAGCTTGGGGGACGGAATCTACGAGCAGTACTTC

v_call: TRBV2
j_call: TRBJ1-1
clone_size: -
d_call: -
cdr3_aa: CASSEWGRTEAFF
cdr3_nt: TGTGCCAGCAGTGAGTGGGGGAGAACAGAAGCTTTCTTT

v_call: TRBV6-5
j_call: TRBJ2-2
clone_size: -
d_call: TRBD2
cdr3_aa: CASILAGVAGELFF
cdr3_nt: TGTGCCAGCATTCTAGCGGGAGTTGCCGGGGAGCTGTTTTTT

v_call: TRBV4-1
j_call: TRBJ2-1
clone_size: -
d_call: TRBD2
cdr3_aa: CASSQASTPPGGIAGRNEQFF
cdr3_nt: TGCGCCAGCAGCCAAGCCTCAACTCCTCCGGGGGGTATAGCGGGGAGGAATGAGCAGTTCTTC

v_call: TRBV27
j_call: TRBJ2-7
clone_size: -
d_call: TRBD1
cdr3_aa: CASSYGQGATYEQYF
cdr3_nt: TGTGCCAGCAGCTACGGACAGGGGGCCACCTACGAGCAGTACTTC

v_call: TRBV7-2
j_call: TRBJ1-5
clone_size: -
d_call: -
cdr3_aa: CASSLGQGANQPQHF
cdr3_nt: TGTGCCAGCAGCTTAGGTCAGGGAGCTAATCAGCCCCAGCATTTT

v_call: TRBV10-1
j_call: TRBJ2-1
clone_size: -
d_call: -
cdr3_aa: CASSPGLYNEQFF
cdr3_nt: TGCGCCAGCAGTCCGGGGCTCTACAATGAGCAGTTCTTC

v_call: TRBV6-5
j_call: TRBJ1-2
clone_size: -
d_call: TRBD1
cdr3_aa: CASSRGDRGWYGYTF
cdr3_nt: TGTGCCAGCAGCCGGGGGGACAGGGGTTGGTATGGCTACACCTTC